The 23 T cell receptor beta chains reported below all come from one sample, sequenced in a study of T cell responses to AZD1222 COVID-19 vaccine listed by TCRdb under 2021. In light of the paper, this sample's time point label describes: about 28 days (+/-7) after the second vaccine dose. The treatment or condition label, as the study defines it: meningococcal conjugate vaccine given as trial control. Library preparation employed the immunoSEQ multiplex PCR assay. Sourced from immuneACCESS, this table was stored by TCRdb with only in-frame sequences that have V and J called. A share of the clones is absent; for the studies checked, an unresolved V gene accounts for under half, and the remainder has no known explanation. The sample profile shows 80,000 or so clones; around 80% of them were found once. Of the sample, 25% to 30% falls within the top ten clones. The sequencing here drew on peripheral blood, taken 28 days after the second dose of the MenACWY control vaccine. The receptors shown here come from an adult who received the MenACWY meningococcal vaccine as a control.

The chain combines TRBV6-5 with TRBJ1-5; possible D gene TRBD1, 6 bases. V lost 4 bases and J lost 6, with 13 bases in between. Germline-derived CDR1 and CDR2 are MNHEY and SVGAGI. This CDR3 is built from 14 residues. The CDR3 DNA follows: TGTGCCAGCAGTTCGCTACAGGGCGGTCAGCCCCAGCATTTT. Protein product: CASSSLQGGQPQHF.

The chain joins TRBV7-2 to TRBJ1-5, with a tentative D call TRBD1 (6 bases). The CDR3 contains 15 residues. Germline V gene lookup returns CDR1 SGHTA and CDR2 FQGNSA. The V end was cut by 3 bases, the J end by 5 bases, with 14 bases between. CDR3 coding DNA: TGTGCCAGCAGCTTGGACCAGGGGACCCATCAGCCCCAGCATTTT. Protein sequence: CASSLDQGTHQPQHF.

The chain recombines TRBV28 with TRBJ2-1, with D possibly matching TRBD1 (5 bases). In germline, CDR1 is MDHEN, CDR2 SYDVKM. This CDR3 contains 11 residues. Trimming cost V 4 bases and J 12 bases, with 10 bases left between them. CDR3 nucleotide sequence: TGTGCCAGCAGTTGGGCAAGGGGGCAGTTCTTC. Translated: CASSWARGQFF. Full variable domain (remainder filled in from reference TRBV28 and TRBJ2-1): DVKVTQSSRYLVKRTGEKVFLECVQDMDHENMFWYRQDPGLGLRLIYFSYDVKMKEKGDIPEGYSVSREKKERFSLILESASTNQTSMYLCASSWARGQFFGPGTRLTVL.

This clone showed up many times. The genes are TRBV3-1 (or the pseudogene TRBV3-2) and TRBJ2-1, with no clear D. Trimming stripped 3 bases from V and 5 bases from J, with 14 bases between. This CDR3 has 15 residues. CDR1 and CDR2 from the germline V gene are LGHDT and YNNKEL (reference sequence). The CDR3 DNA sequence: TGTGCCAGCAGCCATTACCCCCCTACCCACAATGAGCAGTTCTTC. This sequence encodes CASSHYPPTHNEQFF.

This chain connects TRBV30 to TRBJ1-1; D possibly corresponds to TRBD1 (6 bases). V was clipped by 8 bases and J by 9 bases, with 16 bases between them. The CDR3 is made up of 11 amino acids. In germline, CDR1 is GTSNPN, CDR2 SVGIG (reference sequence). The CDR3 nucleotides are TGTGCCCAAAGGGGGGCGGGCAAAGCTTTCTTT. Amino acids: CAQRGAGKAFF.

This clone appeared a single time. The rearrangement uses TRBV5-1 and TRBJ2-5; a weak D match, TRBD1 (5 bases). Germline-derived CDR1 and CDR2 are SGHRS and YFSETQ. The CDR3 extends over 13 amino acids. Trimming pared 4 bases from V and 2 bases from J, leaving 9 bases between. The CDR3 bases are TGCGCCAGCAGCGTTAGGGGTCAAGAGACCCAGTACTTC. This translates into CASSVRGQETQYF.

This clone has more than one count but fewer than ten. The chain couples TRBV28 to TRBJ2-5; D is ambiguous. Germline V gives CDR1 MDHEN, CDR2 SYDVKM. This CDR3 has 14 amino acids. The V end lost 10 bases, the J end lost 6 bases, and 21 bases lay between the germline ends. CDR3 sequence: CATQPSTKGKTQYF. The CDR3 DNA follows: TGTGCCACCCAACCGTCCACAAAAGGGAAGACCCAGTACTTC.

The gene calls are TRBV5-1 and TRBJ1-2; unclear D gene. The CDR3 has 14 residues. The V end lost 7 bases, the J end lost 7 bases, and 20 bases lay between the germline ends. Germline CDR1 is SGHRS and CDR2 is YFSETQ. Written as DNA, the CDR3 is TGCGCCAGCGGCAGGACCGGAGGTGAGGGTGGCTACACCTTC. It specifies CASGRTGGEGGYTF.

The chain has TRBV6-5 and TRBJ2-3, with 7 bases matching TRBD2. The V gene end was trimmed by 6 bases and the J gene end by 0 bases; junction bases not matched to a gene: 6. CDR1 is MNHEY, CDR2 SVGAGI, per germline. There are 15 residues in the CDR3. The chain's CDR3 is CASSSSGISTDTQYF. The CDR3 bases are TGTGCCAGCAGCTCCAGCGGGATCAGCACAGATACGCAGTATTTT.

The gene calls are TRBV30 and TRBJ1-6, with D maybe TRBD1 (5 bases). Germline loops: CDR1 GTSNPN, CDR2 SVGIG (reference sequence). The CDR3 contains 14 residues. With 3 bases removed from V and 12 bases from J, the gap between germline ends came to 18 bases. CDR3 sequence: CAWRKPGARGPLHF. The DNA for the CDR3 is TGTGCCTGGAGAAAGCCCGGGGCGAGAGGACCCCTCCACTTT.

Note on this clone: At one end, the junction sequence differs from germline, possibly due to a read error. The rearrangement uses TRBV7-7 and TRBJ2-3, with D perhaps matching TRBD1 or TRBD2 (6 bases each). This CDR3 comprises 14 residues. The germline V gene has CDR1 SSHAT and CDR2 FNYEAQ (reference sequence). The CDR3: CASSKWGAKDTQYF. As DNA, the CDR3 is TGTGCTAGCAGCAAGTGGGGGGCGAAGGATACGCAGTATTTT.

The J gene is TRBJ2-1, the V gene TRBV30; 7 bases align to TRBD2. The junction had 14 bases not matched to a gene; V was cut back by 3 bases and J by 6 bases. CDR1 GTSNPN and CDR2 SVGIG come from the germline V gene (reference sequence). The CDR3 covers 16 residues. This CDR3 is CAWRTGGGTGGNEQFF. CDR3 nucleotides: TGTGCCTGGAGGACCGGGGGAGGGACTGGGGGCAATGAGCAGTTCTTC.

The V and J genes are TRBV5-6 and TRBJ2-1; possible D gene TRBD1, 6 bases. The V gene's germline CDR1 is SGHDT and CDR2 YYEEEE. Between the trimmed V and J ends, which lost 5 bases and 6 bases, there was a span of 9 bases. This CDR3 contains 12 residues. CDR3 in DNA: TGTGCCAGCAGGCTACAGGGCAATGAGCAGTTCTTC. Its translation: CASRLQGNEQFF.

This clone was counted once. J is TRBJ1-1 and V is TRBV19; a possible D gene is TRBD1 (5 bases). The CDR3 has 17 residues. With 7 bases removed from V and 5 bases from J, the gap between germline ends came to 26 bases. Per germline, CDR1 LNHDA and CDR2 SQIVND (reference sequence). The CDR3 DNA follows: TGTGCCAGTAATCAAAGGGGCAGGGACCCCCTGTATACTGAAGCTTTCTTT. Encoded protein: CASNQRGRDPLYTEAFF.

Only a few counts were recorded for this clone. The rearrangement joins TRBV12-3 or TRBV12-4 to TRBJ1-3; D unresolved. Trimming stripped 8 bases from V and 9 bases from J, with 11 bases between. This CDR3 has 11 amino acids. The CDR3 protein is CASGSWGTIYF. CDR3 nucleotides: TGTGCCAGCGGCTCGTGGGGCACCATATATTTT.

The chain has TRBV5-5 and TRBJ2-2; D uncertain. V was shortened by 0 bases and J by 0 bases, with 3 bases between the two germline ends. This CDR3 has 14 residues. Per germline, CDR1 SGHKS and CDR2 YYEKEE (reference sequence). CDR3: CASSLGANTGELFF. In DNA form, the CDR3 reads TGTGCCAGCAGCTTGGGGGCGAACACCGGGGAGCTGTTTTTT.

The gene calls are TRBV6-5 and TRBJ2-7; D gene uncertain. Germline V CDR1 and CDR2: MNHEY, SVGAGI. V was pared by 6 bases and J by 1 base, with 10 bases between. This CDR3 is 13 amino acids long. CDR3 loop: CASRTPVSYEQYF. The DNA of the CDR3 is TGTGCCAGCAGAACCCCAGTGTCCTACGAGCAGTACTTC.

The chain is built from TRBV5-1 and TRBJ2-7; 8 bases line up with TRBD2. CDR1 and CDR2 from the germline V gene are SGHRS and YFSETQ. V gave up 2 bases and J gave up 2 bases; unmatched junction bases: 6. The CDR3 sequence is 15 residues long. CDR3: CASSLEAGETYEQYF. In DNA form, the CDR3 reads TGCGCCAGCAGCTTAGAAGCGGGAGAAACCTACGAGCAGTACTTC.

The sample holds a few counts of this clone. The V gene is TRBV2, the J gene TRBJ2-1; the match to TRBD2 covers 9 bases. Germline CDR1 is SNHLY and CDR2 is FYNNEI. With V trimmed by 2 bases and J by 6 bases, 14 bases remained unmatched. CDR3 length equals 18 residues. The DNA for the CDR3 is TGTGCCAGCAGTGAAAGTCCACTTGCGCGGGAGGGCCTCAATGAGCAGTTCTTC. This sequence encodes CASSESPLAREGLNEQFF.

A single count supports this clone. V and J are TRBV2 and TRBJ2-6; D uncertain. The CDR3 has 15 amino acids. V dropped 5 bases and J dropped 0 bases, with 8 bases sitting between them. CDR1 and CDR2 from the germline V gene are SNHLY and FYNNEI. The CDR3 loop is CASSRQSSGANVLTF. DNA of the CDR3: TGTGCCAGCAGTCGGCAGAGCTCTGGGGCCAACGTCCTGACTTTC.

The chain joins TRBV5-1 to TRBJ2-1; 11 nucleotides match TRBD2. From germline, CDR1 is SGHRS and CDR2 YFSETQ. This CDR3 is 15 amino acids long. Trimming cost V 5 bases and J 8 bases; bases outside gene matches: 9. CDR3 loop: CASRASSGRWDEQFF. For the CDR3, the DNA is TGCGCCAGCAGGGCGTCTAGCGGGAGGTGGGATGAGCAGTTCTTC.

The rearrangement joins TRBV5-6 to TRBJ1-2; D is possibly TRBD1 (6 bases). The CDR3 sequence is 14 residues long. V was cut by 4 bases and J by 3 bases, with 13 bases left in between. Germline values: CDR1 SGHDT, CDR2 YYEEEE. The CDR3 is CASSGGPEYYGYTF. Here the CDR3 DNA reads TGTGCCAGCAGCGGGGGGCCAGAATACTATGGCTACACCTTC. The variable domain in full, completed from reference TRBV5-6 and TRBJ1-2, reads DAGVTQSPTHLIKTRGQQVTLRCSPKSGHDTVSWYQQALGQGPQFIFQYYEEEERQRGNFPDRFSGHQFPNYSSELNVNALLLGDSALYLCASSGGPEYYGYTFGSGTRLTVV.

The genes are TRBV5-1 and TRBJ2-1, with TRBD2 matching 9 bases. Germline CDR1 is SGHRS and CDR2 is YFSETQ. The V segment lost 0 bases and the J segment 5 bases; nucleotides outside the gene matches: 12. The CDR3 length is 18 residues. CDR3 sequence: CASSLARAGGPGDNEQFF. CDR3 sequence (DNA): TGCGCCAGCAGCTTGGCCCGGGCGGGAGGGCCGGGGGACAATGAGCAGTTCTTC.